Listed below are T cell receptor beta chains from one sample, sequenced in a study of blood T cell repertoires in COVID-19. The protocol was immunoSEQ multiplex PCR, while the TCRdb copy is restricted to in-frame clones and leaves out a portion. Altogether roughly 290,000 clones are present, roughly 89% being singletons, with the ten largest covering around 0.84%. Sequencing was done on a sample of peripheral blood. The source is a man under 40 with acute or convalescent COVID-19. Both conserved end residues are part of each CDR3. D genes are given only for firm matches. Rows give clone size only sometimes, using once, few, many, or a class for an expanded clone.

CDR3aa,CDR3nt,d_gene,j_gene,abundance,v_gene
CASSFFPGTGQEVGNQPQHF,TGTGCCAGCAGTTTCTTTCCCGGGACGGGACAGGAGGTAGGCAATCAGCCCCAGCATTTT,TRBD1,TRBJ1-5,.,TRBV28
CASSTQSIRGRSSPLHF,TGTGCCAGCTCGACACAGTCGATCAGGGGCCGGAGTTCACCCCTCCACTTT,.,TRBJ1-6,.,TRBV18
CASQLRGSGEKLFF,TGTGCCAGCCAGCTCAGGGGAAGTGGGGAAAAACTGTTTTTT,.,TRBJ1-4,few,TRBV6-5
CASSNLKGDCDTQYF,TGTGCCAGCAGTAACCTTAAGGGAGATTGCGATACGCAGTATTTT,.,TRBJ2-3,few,TRBV12-1
CASSPPRDRVEQYF,TGTGCCAGCAGCCCCCCCCGGGACAGGGTCGAGCAGTACTTC,TRBD1,TRBJ2-7,.,TRBV2
CASSLGGLGNTIYF,TGTGCCAGCAGTTTGGGGGGGCTCGGAAACACCATATATTTT,.,TRBJ1-3,.,TRBV28
CASSLTRGQRDEQFF,TGTGCCAGCAGCTTAACGCGGGGGCAAAGGGATGAGCAGTTCTTC,.,TRBJ2-1,once,TRBV7-3
CASSYSRGGPGGELFF,TGTGCCAGCAGTTACTCGAGGGGGGGGCCCGGCGGGGAGCTGTTTTTT,.,TRBJ2-2,.,TRBV6-6
CASSWGQIEQYF,TGTGCCAGCAGTTGGGGACAGATCGAGCAGTACTTC,TRBD1,TRBJ2-7,.,TRBV12-3/TRBV12-4
CASSPRTNRAGGYTF,TGTGCCAGCAGCCCCCGGACCAACAGGGCTGGGGGCTACACCTTC,.,TRBJ1-2,.,TRBV9
CASSLVGGTAYNEQFF,TGTGCCAGCAGCTTAGTTGGGGGGACGGCCTACAATGAGCAGTTCTTC,.,TRBJ2-1,.,TRBV7-6
CASSHSLNEQFF,TGTGCCAGCAGTCACTCACTCAATGAGCAGTTCTTC,.,TRBJ2-1,.,TRBV6-5
CASSPDSGQFF,TGTGCCAGCAGTCCCGACAGTGGGCAGTTCTTC,.,TRBJ2-1,.,TRBV12-3/TRBV12-4
CASTSRGLAGGQNTGELFF,TGTGCCAGCACCTCCCGGGGTCTAGCGGGAGGGCAGAACACCGGGGAGCTGTTTTTT,TRBD2,TRBJ2-2,.,TRBV5-4
CASSEGTSGSVTDTQYF,TGTGCCAGCAGTGAGGGGACTAGCGGGAGCGTCACAGATACGCAGTATTTT,TRBD2,TRBJ2-3,.,TRBV2
CASSPAGTGRVTRYF,TGTGCCAGCAGCCCCGCCGGGACAGGGCGGGTGACGAGATATTTT,TRBD1,TRBJ1-3,.,TRBV28
CASSLDRLGTNEQFF,TGTGCCAGCAGCTTAGATCGACTAGGTACGAATGAGCAGTTCTTC,.,TRBJ2-1,.,TRBV11-3
CASSLAEGTHEQYF,TGTGCCAGCAGTTTAGCGGAGGGTACCCACGAGCAGTACTTC,.,TRBJ2-7,.,TRBV27
CASSLRQTVPYGYTF,TGTGCCAGCAGTTTAAGACAGACCGTGCCCTATGGCTACACCTTC,.,TRBJ1-2,.,TRBV6-5
CASSQVGQQDEKLFF,TGTGCCAGCAGCCAAGTTGGGCAGCAAGATGAAAAACTGTTTTTT,.,TRBJ1-4,.,TRBV3-1/TRBV3-2
CASSHGAGDNGYTF,TGTGCCAGCAGCCATGGGGCGGGGGACAATGGCTACACCTTC,.,TRBJ1-2,.,TRBV7-9
CASSLGQGNYGYTF,TGTGCCAGCAGCTTGGGACAGGGCAACTATGGCTACACCTTC,TRBD1,TRBJ1-2,.,TRBV5-6
CASSPNGSGNTIYF,TGTGCCAGCTCACCGAACGGCTCTGGAAACACCATATATTTT,.,TRBJ1-3,.,TRBV18
CASSVGPDSNQPQHF,TGTGCCAGCAGCGTAGGTCCAGATTCTAATCAGCCCCAGCATTTT,.,TRBJ1-5,once,TRBV9
CASSPGGGTVRYGYTF,TGTGCCAGCAGTCCCGGCGGCGGCACTGTGCGCTATGGCTACACCTTC,.,TRBJ1-2,.,TRBV27
CASRGDRYSNQPQHF,TGTGCCAGCAGGGGGGACAGATATAGCAATCAGCCCCAGCATTTT,TRBD1,TRBJ1-5,.,TRBV6-5
CASSPDRHRTDTQYF,TGCGCCAGCAGCCCAGACAGGCACCGCACAGATACGCAGTATTTT,.,TRBJ2-3,.,TRBV5-1
CASSKTGGADTEAFF,TGTGCCAGCAGCAAGACAGGGGGCGCGGACACTGAAGCTTTCTTT,TRBD1,TRBJ1-1,.,TRBV5-4
CASSQMTGDDQPQHF,TGTGCCAGCAGCCAGATGACAGGGGACGATCAGCCCCAGCATTTT,TRBD1,TRBJ1-5,.,TRBV28